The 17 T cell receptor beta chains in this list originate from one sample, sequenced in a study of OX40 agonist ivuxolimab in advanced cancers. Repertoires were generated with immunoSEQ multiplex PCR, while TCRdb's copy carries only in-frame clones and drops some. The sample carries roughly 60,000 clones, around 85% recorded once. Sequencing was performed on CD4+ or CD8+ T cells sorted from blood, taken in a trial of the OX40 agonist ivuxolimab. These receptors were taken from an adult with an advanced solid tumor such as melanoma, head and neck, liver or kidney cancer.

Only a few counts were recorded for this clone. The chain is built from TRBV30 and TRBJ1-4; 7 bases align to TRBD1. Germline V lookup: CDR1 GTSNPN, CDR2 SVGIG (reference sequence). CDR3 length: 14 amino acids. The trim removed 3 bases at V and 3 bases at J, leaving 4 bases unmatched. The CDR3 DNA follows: TGTGCCTGGAGGCCCAGGGGGTCTAATGAAAAACTGTTTTTT. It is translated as CAWRPRGSNEKLFF.

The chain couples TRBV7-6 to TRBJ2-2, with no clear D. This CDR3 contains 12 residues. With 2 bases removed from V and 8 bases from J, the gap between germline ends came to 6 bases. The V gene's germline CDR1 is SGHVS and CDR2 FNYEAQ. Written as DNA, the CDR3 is TGTGCCAGCAGCTTACCAATAGGGGAGCTGTTTTTT. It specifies CASSLPIGELFF.

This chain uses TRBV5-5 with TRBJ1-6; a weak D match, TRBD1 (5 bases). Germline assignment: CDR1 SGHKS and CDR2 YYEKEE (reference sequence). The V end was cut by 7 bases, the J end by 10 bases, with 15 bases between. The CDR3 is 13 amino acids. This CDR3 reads CASGTRGDSPLHF. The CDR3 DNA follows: TGTGCCAGCGGAACTCGGGGGGACTCACCCCTCCACTTT. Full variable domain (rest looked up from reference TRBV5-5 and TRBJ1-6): DAGVTQSPTHLIKTRGQQVTLRCSPISGHKSVSWYQQVLGQGPQFIFQYYEKEERGRGNFPDRFSARQFPNYSSELNVNALLLGDSALYLCASGTRGDSPLHFGNGTRLTVT.

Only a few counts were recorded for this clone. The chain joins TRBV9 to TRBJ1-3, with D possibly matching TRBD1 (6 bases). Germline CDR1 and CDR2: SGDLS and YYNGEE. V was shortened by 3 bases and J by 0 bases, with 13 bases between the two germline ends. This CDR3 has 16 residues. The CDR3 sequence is CASSAEGQSSGNTIYF. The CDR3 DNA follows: TGTGCCAGCAGCGCGGAAGGACAGAGCTCTGGAAACACCATATATTTT.

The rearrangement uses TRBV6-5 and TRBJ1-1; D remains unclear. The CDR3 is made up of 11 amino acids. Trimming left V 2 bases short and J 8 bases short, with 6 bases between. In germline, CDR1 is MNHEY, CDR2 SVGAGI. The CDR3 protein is CASSYLSEAFF. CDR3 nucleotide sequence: TGTGCCAGCAGTTACCTGTCGGAAGCTTTCTTT.

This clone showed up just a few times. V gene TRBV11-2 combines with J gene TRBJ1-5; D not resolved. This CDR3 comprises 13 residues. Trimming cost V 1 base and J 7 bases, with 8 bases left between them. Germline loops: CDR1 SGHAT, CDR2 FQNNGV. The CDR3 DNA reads TGTGCCAGCAGCTTAGTTCCAGAGCAGCCCCAGCATTTT. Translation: CASSLVPEQPQHF.

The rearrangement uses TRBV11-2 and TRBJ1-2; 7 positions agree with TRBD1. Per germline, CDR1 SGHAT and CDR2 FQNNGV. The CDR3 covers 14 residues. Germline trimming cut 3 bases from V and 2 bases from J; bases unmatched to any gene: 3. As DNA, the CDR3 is TGTGCCAGCAGCTTGAGCAGGGGGAACTATGGCTACACCTTC. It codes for CASSLSRGNYGYTF.

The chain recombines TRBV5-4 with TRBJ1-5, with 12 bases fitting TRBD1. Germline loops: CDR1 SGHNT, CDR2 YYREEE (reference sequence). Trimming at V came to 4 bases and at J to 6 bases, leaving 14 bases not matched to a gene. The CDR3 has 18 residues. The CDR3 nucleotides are TGTGCCAGCAGCCCTGGGCCGGGACAGGGGGCGCTTGGTCAGCCCCAGCATTTT. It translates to CASSPGPGQGALGQPQHF.

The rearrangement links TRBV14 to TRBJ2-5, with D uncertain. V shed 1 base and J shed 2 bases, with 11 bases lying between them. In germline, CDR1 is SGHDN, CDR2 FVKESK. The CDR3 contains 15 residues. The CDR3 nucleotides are TGTGCCAGCAGCCAAGGTTGGGTAGTACAAGAGACCCAGTACTTC. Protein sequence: CASSQGWVVQETQYF.

The CDR3 DNA is TGCGCCAGCAGCAAGGGACAGGCTAAGGATACGCAGTATTTT. Protein sequence: CASSKGQAKDTQYF. The chain couples TRBV5-1 to TRBJ2-3; 8 bases agree with TRBD1. V lost 4 bases and J lost 6; bases outside the gene matches: 7. Per the germline V gene, CDR1 is SGHRS and CDR2 is YFSETQ. The CDR3 has 14 residues.

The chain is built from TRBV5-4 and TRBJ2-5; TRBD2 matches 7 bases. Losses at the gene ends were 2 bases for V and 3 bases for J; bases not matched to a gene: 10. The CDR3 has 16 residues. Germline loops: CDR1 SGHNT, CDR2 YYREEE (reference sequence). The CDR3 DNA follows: TGTGCCAGCAGCTTCGTCCGGGCTAGCGGTGAAGAGACCCAGTACTTC. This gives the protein CASSFVRASGEETQYF.

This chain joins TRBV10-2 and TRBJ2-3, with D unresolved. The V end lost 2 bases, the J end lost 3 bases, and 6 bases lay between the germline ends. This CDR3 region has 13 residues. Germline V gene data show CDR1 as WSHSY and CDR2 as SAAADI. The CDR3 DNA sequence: TGCGCCAGCAGTGAGCTAGGGACAGATACGCAGTATTTT. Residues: CASSELGTDTQYF.

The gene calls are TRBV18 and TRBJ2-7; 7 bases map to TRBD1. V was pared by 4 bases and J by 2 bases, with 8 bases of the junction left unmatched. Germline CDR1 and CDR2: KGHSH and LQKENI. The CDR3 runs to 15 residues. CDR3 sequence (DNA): TGTGCCAGCTCACGAGGGACAGCCGGCCCCTACGAGCAGTACTTC. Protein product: CASSRGTAGPYEQYF.

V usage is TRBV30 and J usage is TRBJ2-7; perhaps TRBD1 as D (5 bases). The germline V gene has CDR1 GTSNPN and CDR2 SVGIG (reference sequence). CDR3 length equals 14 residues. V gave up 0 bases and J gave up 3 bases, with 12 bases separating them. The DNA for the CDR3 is TGTGCCTGGAGTGTAAAAGGGGCGAACTACGAGCAGTACTTC. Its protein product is CAWSVKGANYEQYF.

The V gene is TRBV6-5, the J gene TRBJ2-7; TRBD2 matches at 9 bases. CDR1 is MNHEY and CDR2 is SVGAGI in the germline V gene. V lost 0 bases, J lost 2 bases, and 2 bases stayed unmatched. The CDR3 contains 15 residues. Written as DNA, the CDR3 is TGTGCCAGCAGTTACTCGGTAGCGGGAGCCTACGAGCAGTACTTC. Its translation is CASSYSVAGAYEQYF.

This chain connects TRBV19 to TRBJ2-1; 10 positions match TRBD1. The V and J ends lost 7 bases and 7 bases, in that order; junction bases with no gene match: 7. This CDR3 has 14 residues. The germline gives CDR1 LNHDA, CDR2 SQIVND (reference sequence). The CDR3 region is CASKRTGGRNEQFF. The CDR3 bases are TGTGCCAGTAAACGGACAGGGGGTAGGAATGAGCAGTTCTTC.

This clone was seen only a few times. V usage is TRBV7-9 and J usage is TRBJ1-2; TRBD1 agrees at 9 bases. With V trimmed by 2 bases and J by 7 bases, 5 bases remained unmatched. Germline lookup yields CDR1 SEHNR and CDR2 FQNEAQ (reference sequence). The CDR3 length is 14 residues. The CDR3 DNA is TGTGCCAGCAGCTTAAAACAGGGGGCGGCTGGCTACACCTTC. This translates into CASSLKQGAAGYTF.